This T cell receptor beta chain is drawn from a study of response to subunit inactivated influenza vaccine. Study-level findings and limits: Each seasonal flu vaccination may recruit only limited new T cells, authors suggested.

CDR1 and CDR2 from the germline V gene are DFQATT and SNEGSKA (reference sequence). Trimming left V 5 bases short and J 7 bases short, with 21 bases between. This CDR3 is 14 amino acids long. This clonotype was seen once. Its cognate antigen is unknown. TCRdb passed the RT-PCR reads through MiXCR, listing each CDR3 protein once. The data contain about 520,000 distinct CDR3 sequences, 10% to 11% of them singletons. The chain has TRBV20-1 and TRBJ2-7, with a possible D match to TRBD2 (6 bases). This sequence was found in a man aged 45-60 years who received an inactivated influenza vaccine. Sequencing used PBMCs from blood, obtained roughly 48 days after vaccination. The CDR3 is CSAVAVTRGREQYF. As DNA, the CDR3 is TGCAGTGCTGTCGCCGTTACCAGAGGGAGGGAGCAGTACTTC.